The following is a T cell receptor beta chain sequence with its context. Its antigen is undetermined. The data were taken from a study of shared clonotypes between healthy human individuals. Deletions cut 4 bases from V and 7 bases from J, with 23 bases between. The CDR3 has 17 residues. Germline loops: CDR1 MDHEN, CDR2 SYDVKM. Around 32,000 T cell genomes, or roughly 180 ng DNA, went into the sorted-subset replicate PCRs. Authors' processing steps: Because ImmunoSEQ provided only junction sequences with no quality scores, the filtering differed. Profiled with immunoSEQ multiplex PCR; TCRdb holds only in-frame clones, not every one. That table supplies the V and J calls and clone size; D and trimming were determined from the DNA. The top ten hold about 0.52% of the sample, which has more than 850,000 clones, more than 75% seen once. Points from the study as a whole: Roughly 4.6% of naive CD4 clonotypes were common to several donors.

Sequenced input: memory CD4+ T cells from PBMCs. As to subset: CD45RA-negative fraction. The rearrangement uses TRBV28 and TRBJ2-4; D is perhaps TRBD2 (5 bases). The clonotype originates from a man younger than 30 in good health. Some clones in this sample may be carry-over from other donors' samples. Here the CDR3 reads CASSSYQRVGPGNIQYF. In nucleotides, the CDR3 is TGTGCCAGCAGTTCGTACCAGAGGGTAGGGCCCGGGAACATTCAGTACTTC.